This T cell receptor beta chain derives from a study of blood T cells in healthy people across ages. This clonotype was counted only a few times. Primers used in a second PCR of about 6 to 11 cycles were a sample-barcoded 5' primer and a J-beta primer mix. Each of the cDNA molecules was tagged by a template-switch adaptor with 12 random nucleotides. Using its own MiXCR run on the 5' RACE reads, TCRdb lists one record per CDR3 protein. The sample lists more than 650,000 distinct CDR3 sequences; about 24% were seen once. The CDR3 is 15 amino acids. The germline gives CDR1 SGHRS, CDR2 YFSETQ. V was cut by 4 bases and J by 5 bases, with 15 bases left in between.

This TCR was sampled from a man in his 70s in good health. The rearrangement links TRBV5-1 to TRBJ1-4, with D possibly TRBD1 on 5 matching bases. The sample was blood. The DNA of the CDR3 is TGCGCCAGCAGCATGGGACGGCGGTCCAATGAAAAACTGTTTTTT. The encoded protein is CASSMGRRSNEKLFF.